This entry lists 5 T cell receptor beta chains sequenced from one sample in a study of Graves' ophthalmopathy and Graves' hyperthyroidism. The sequenced template was RNA, covering the TCR beta CDR3 region. HTBI primers were used in a first-round RT-PCR, which preceded a second-round multiplex PCR. In TCRdb, the multiplex PCR reads were re-called with MiXCR into one record per CDR3 protein. The sample has under 800,000 distinct CDR3 sequences, about 24% seen once; the top ten hold roughly 6.9%. Sequencing used peripheral blood. The receptor source for this set is a woman aged 18 to 35 with stable Graves' hyperthyroidism. Some clones in this sample may be carry-over from other donors' samples.

Notes on this clonotype: Just one base apart from a much larger clone, this may be a read error. The chain links TRBV2 to TRBJ2-5; 12 nucleotides line up with TRBD2. The J call may be faulty, since TRBJ2-1 better matches the DNA end. The CDR3 contains 14 residues. Germline V gene sequence: CDR1 SNHLY, CDR2 FYNNEI. The CDR3 region is CARQNRLAGVDQFF. CDR3 nucleotide sequence: TGTGCCAGGCAGAACAGACTAGCGGGGGTGGACCAGTTCTTC.

The V gene is TRBV4-1, the J gene TRBJ1-2; TRBD1 aligns across 10 bases. CDR3 length: 15 amino acids. Germline-derived CDR1 and CDR2 are MGHRA and YSYEKL. Trimming cost V 3 bases and J 3 bases; bases outside gene matches: 4. Here the CDR3 reads CASSQQTGGYYGYTF. CDR3 coding DNA: TGCGCCAGCAGCCAGCAGACAGGGGGCTACTATGGCTACACCTTC.

This clonotype has at least ten counts. This rearrangement joins TRBV6-2 or TRBV6-3 to TRBJ2-7; TRBD1 aligns across 7 bases. Trimming cost V 3 bases and J 3 bases; bases outside gene matches: 11. The germline gives CDR1 MNHEY, CDR2 SVGEGT. The CDR3 spans 16 residues. The DNA for the CDR3 is TGTGCCAGCAGTTATACCCTCGACAGGGAAAACTACGAGCAGTACTTC. Protein product: CASSYTLDRENYEQYF.

This clonotype was seen repeatedly, ten times or more. The CDR3 sequence: CASSYSIFQGPYQETQYF. CDR3 DNA: TGTGCCAGCAGTTACTCGATTTTTCAGGGGCCATACCAAGAGACCCAGTACTTC. This chain joins TRBV6-5 and TRBJ2-5; D possibly corresponds to TRBD1 (6 bases). The V gene lost 0 bases and the J gene lost 0 bases, with 17 bases spanning the gap. The CDR3 runs to 18 residues. Germline V gene sequence: CDR1 MNHEY, CDR2 SVGAGI.

The chain recombines TRBV28 with TRBJ1-1; 10 nucleotides align to TRBD1. CDR3 size: 18 residues. CDR1 and CDR2 from the germline V gene are MDHEN and SYDVKM. Losses at the gene ends were 6 bases for V and 0 bases for J; bases not matched to a gene: 13. CDR3 nucleotide sequence: TGTGCCAGCAGCCCACGGGGGACAGGGGTCGCCATGAACACTGAAGCTTTCTTT. It is translated as CASSPRGTGVAMNTEAFF.